The following is a TCR beta chain sequence with its context. The antigen is not known. This entry comes from a study of cytomegalovirus exposure and HLA in healthy donors. Study-wide background: Of all 400 or so donors who were genotyped, 81% belonged to the Caucasian-associated ancestry cluster. Study findings and constraints: Most of the TCR beta V segments (in an earlier analysis) were productive either about 87% or about 30% of the time. The classifier, whose performance was assessed in both the original and validation cohorts, reportedly diagnosed cytomegalovirus status with high specificity and sensitivity.

With 60 Vbeta and 13 Jbeta primers, the PCR was carried out. Libraries were prepared by immunoSEQ multiplex PCR; TCRdb keeps only in-frame clonotypes and omits some of them. The sample lists roughly 99,000 clones; over 70% were seen once. This CDR3 is built from 11 residues. Per germline, CDR1 SNHLY and CDR2 FYNNEI. V was trimmed by 3 bases and J by 8 bases, leaving 7 bases between them. The chain is built from TRBV2 and TRBJ1-2, with D unclear. This clonotype was sampled from a young man in good health and CMV-seronegative. The material sequenced was PBMCs. CDR3 sequence (DNA): TGTGCCAGCAGTGACGGCGGCGGCTACACCTTC. The encoded protein is CASSDGGGYTF.